Shown below are 26 T cell receptor beta chains from a single sample sequenced in a study of T cells in Graves' hyperthyroidism and ophthalmopathy. Amplified regions were TCR beta CDR3 sequences from RNA transcripts. The HTBI primer set was used in a first-round RT-PCR of the TCR CDR3. TCRdb re-called the multiplex PCR reads through MiXCR, storing one row per CDR3 protein. The sample carries under 700,000 distinct CDR3 sequences, about 45% recorded once. The sample comprised peripheral blood or thyroid tissue (not recorded which). These receptors came from a young woman with Graves' hyperthyroidism.

This clonotype came up many times. The chain couples TRBV10-3 to TRBJ1-5, with a weak D call TRBD1 (5 bases). Germline lookup yields CDR1 ENHRY and CDR2 SYGVKD. The V end lost 4 bases, the J end lost 5 bases, and 15 bases lay between the germline ends. The CDR3 covers 15 residues. CDR3: CAISAGTAGDQPQHF. CDR3 bases: TGTGCCATCAGTGCCGGGACCGCCGGGGATCAGCCCCAGCATTTT.

The sample holds a few counts of this clonotype. The rearrangement joins TRBV19 to TRBJ2-5; TRBD2 aligns across 10 bases. V gave up 10 bases and J gave up 5 bases; unmatched junction bases: 10. Germline V gene sequence: CDR1 LNHDA, CDR2 SQIVND (reference sequence). The CDR3 is 14 residues long. The CDR3 DNA reads TGTGCCACGTCAGGGACTAGCGCTTGGGAGACCCAGTACTTC. This encodes CATSGTSAWETQYF.

The chain combines TRBV29-1 with TRBJ2-2; the D gene is possibly TRBD2 (6 bases). Trimming pared 7 bases from V and 4 bases from J, leaving 16 bases between. The CDR3 contains 14 residues. Germline V gene data show CDR1 as SQVTM and CDR2 as ANQGSEA. The CDR3 region is CSGVRGTSTGELFF. DNA of the CDR3: TGCAGCGGCGTTCGGGGGACTTCCACCGGGGAGCTGTTTTTT.

The genes are TRBV2 and TRBJ1-2; 7 bases are a match to TRBD1. After removal of 4 bases from V and 8 bases from J, the junction contained 7 bases not matched to a gene. CDR1 and CDR2 (germline): SNHLY, FYNNEI. This CDR3 contains 13 residues. The CDR3 reads CASSGQTGQGYTF. In nucleotides, the CDR3 is TGTGCCAGCAGTGGCCAGACAGGGCAAGGCTACACCTTC.

This clonotype occurred a few times. The J gene is TRBJ2-2, the V gene TRBV7-8, with D possibly TRBD2 on 6 matching bases. V was shortened by 3 bases and J by 3 bases, with 14 bases between the two germline ends. This CDR3 has 16 residues. CDR1 and CDR2 (germline): SGHVS, FQNEAQ. In DNA form, the CDR3 reads TGTGCCAGCAGCTTTCCGGATAGCGGATACACCGGGGAGCTGTTTTTT. It yields the protein CASSFPDSGYTGELFF.

Comment on this clonotype: One base away lies a much larger clone, so this may be a sequencing read error. The chain combines TRBV20-1 with TRBJ2-5; TRBD2 aligns across 8 bases. There are 14 residues in the CDR3. Germline lookup yields CDR1 DFQATT and CDR2 SNEGSKA (reference sequence). The CDR3 DNA is TGCAGTGCTAGAAAGGGACTAGGTTTAGAGACCCAGAACTTC. It specifies CSARKGLGLETQNF.

The rearrangement joins TRBV9 to TRBJ1-1; no clear D. Germline-derived CDR1 and CDR2 are SGDLS and YYNGEE. V dropped 0 bases and J dropped 3 bases, with 12 bases sitting between them. This CDR3 is 15 amino acids long. CDR3 in amino acids: CASSVDLGGYTEAFF. The CDR3 DNA follows: TGTGCCAGCAGCGTAGACCTCGGCGGGTACACTGAAGCTTTCTTT.

V is TRBV7-2 and J is TRBJ2-7; 7 nucleotides line up with TRBD2. Losses at the gene ends were 5 bases for V and 0 bases for J; bases not matched to a gene: 10. The length of the CDR3 is 16 residues. Germline assignment: CDR1 SGHTA and CDR2 FQGNSA. The chain's CDR3 is CASSRRSGTLSYEQYF. The CDR3 DNA reads as TGTGCCAGCAGCAGGAGGAGCGGGACCCTCTCCTACGAGCAGTACTTC.

This clonotype was seen at least ten times. This chain links TRBV24-1 with TRBJ1-2, with 7 bases fitting TRBD1. CDR1 is KGHDR, CDR2 SFDVKD, per germline. The CDR3 runs 14 residues. J was trimmed by 4 bases and V by 6 bases; bases with no gene match: 7. CDR3 sequence: CATSSGQPTYGYTF. The CDR3 DNA follows: TGTGCCACCAGTTCGGGACAGCCCACCTATGGCTACACCTTC.

For this clonotype: A read error is possible here, since a much larger clone lies one base away. V is TRBV29-1 and J is TRBJ1-2, with TRBD1 as a possible D gene (5 bases). Germline CDR1 is SQVTM and CDR2 is ANQGSEA. The CDR3 runs to 13 residues. The V and J ends lost 3 bases and 1 base respectively, with 9 bases between them. CDR3 loop: CSVEAGFNYGYTF. The CDR3 nucleotides are TGCAGCGTTGAGGCAGGGTTTAACTATGGCTACACCTTC.

This chain uses TRBV25-1 with TRBJ1-6, with D unresolved. The CDR3 is made up of 16 amino acids. CDR1 is MGHDK, CDR2 SYGVNS, per germline. V was pared by 4 bases and J by 7 bases, with 17 bases between. CDR3 DNA: TGTGCCAGCAGTGCTAGCTCAGGCACAATCAATTCACCCCTCCACTTT. Translating gives CASSASSGTINSPLHF. The entire variable domain, with the rest obtained from reference TRBV25-1 and TRBJ1-6, is as follows: EADIYQTPRYLVIGTGKKITLECSQTMGHDKMYWYQQDPGMELHLIHYSYGVNSTEKGDLSSESTVSRIRTEHFPLTLESARPSHTSQYLCASSASSGTINSPLHFGNGTRLTVT.

This clonotype has a count of ten or more. This chain connects TRBV24-1 to TRBJ2-6, with D perhaps TRBD1 (7 bases). Germline V gene sequence: CDR1 KGHDR, CDR2 SFDVKD. V was cut by 10 bases and J by 2 bases, with 23 bases left in between. This CDR3 region has 18 residues. This CDR3 is CATGQGQGGLAGANVLTF. CDR3 nucleotides: TGTGCCACTGGCCAAGGGCAGGGGGGCTTGGCTGGGGCCAACGTCCTGACTTTC.

This chain joins TRBV9 and TRBJ1-2; D uncertain. In germline, CDR1 is SGDLS, CDR2 YYNGEE. The CDR3 is 14 amino acids. Trimming took off 0 bases at V and 5 bases at J, with 11 bases between the two ends. The CDR3 here is CASSVGTDSYGYTF. Here the CDR3 DNA reads TGTGCCAGCAGCGTAGGCACCGACTCATATGGCTACACCTTC.

The chain is built from TRBV7-2 and TRBJ2-7, with D unclear. The CDR3 sequence is 14 residues long. CDR1 is SGHTA, CDR2 FQGNSA, per germline. V dropped 5 bases and J dropped 0 bases, with 11 bases sitting between them. The CDR3 protein is CASSHSGPSYEQYF. In DNA form, the CDR3 reads TGTGCCAGCAGCCACTCCGGGCCCTCCTACGAGCAGTACTTC.

This clonotype was detected ten times or more. The V gene is TRBV10-3, the J gene TRBJ1-3, with D perhaps matching TRBD1 (5 bases). Germline CDR1 is ENHRY and CDR2 is SYGVKD. This CDR3 is 15 amino acids long. Trimming shortened V by 9 bases and J by 0 bases, and 15 bases separated the two germline ends. As DNA, the CDR3 is TGTGCCATTGGAGGGGCAGGCGCCTCTGGAAACACCATATATTTT. Amino acids: CAIGGAGASGNTIYF.

This clonotype was counted only a few times. This sequence joins TRBV7-9 and TRBJ1-4; 9 positions agree with TRBD1. The CDR3 spans 14 residues. Trimming removed 4 bases from V and 6 bases from J; junction bases left unmatched: 3. Germline V gene data show CDR1 as SEHNR and CDR2 as FQNEAQ (reference sequence). CDR3 sequence (DNA): TGTGCCAGCAGCTGGACAGGGGAGGATGAAAAACTGTTTTTT. Its protein product is CASSWTGEDEKLFF.

This clonotype was counted many times. This sequence joins TRBV7-9 and TRBJ2-5; D is possibly TRBD1 (6 bases). Per the germline V gene, CDR1 is SEHNR and CDR2 is FQNEAQ (reference sequence). This CDR3 region has 14 residues. With 5 bases removed from V and 1 base from J, the gap between germline ends came to 11 bases. CDR3 in DNA: TGTGCCAGCAGCGATAGGACAGTCCAAGAGACCCAGTACTTC. Its protein is CASSDRTVQETQYF.

The J gene is TRBJ2-5, the V gene TRBV7-9, with 8 bases identical to TRBD2. CDR3 length equals 15 residues. The ends lost 4 bases at V and 4 bases at J; junction bases unmatched: 8. Germline V gives CDR1 SEHNR, CDR2 FQNEAQ (reference sequence). For the CDR3, the DNA is TGTGCCAGCAGCTCTCAAAGCGGGAGTAGAGAGACCCAGTACTTC. Amino acids: CASSSQSGSRETQYF. Full variable domain (missing parts from reference TRBV7-9 and TRBJ2-5): DTGVSQNPRHKITKRGQNVTFRCDPISEHNRLYWYRQTLGQGPEFLTYFQNEAQLEKSRLLSDRFSAERPKGSFSTLEIQRTEQGDSAMYLCASSSQSGSRETQYFGPGTRLLVL.

In the case of this clonotype: Compared with germline, one end of the junction differs, possibly owing to a read error. This chain joins TRBV5-5 and TRBJ1-2; TRBD1 matches 10 bases. The CDR3 extends over 14 amino acids. The germline CDR1 and CDR2 sequences are SGHKS and YYEKEE (reference sequence). In DNA, the CDR3 is TGCGCCAGCAGCCGACAGGGGGCTGGCTATGGCTACACCTTC. As protein: CASSRQGAGYGYTF. The whole variable domain, remainder taken from reference TRBV5-5 and TRBJ1-2, is DAGVTQSPTHLIKTRGQQVTLRCSPISGHKSVSWYQQVLGQGPQFIFQYYEKEERGRGNFPDRFSARQFPNYSSELNVNALLLGDSALYLCASSRQGAGYGYTFGSGTRLTVV.

The chain carries TRBV15 and TRBJ1-3; D might be TRBD1 (5 bases). Trimming removed 3 bases at V and 4 bases at J, with 10 bases between. This CDR3 is built from 14 residues. The V gene's germline CDR1 is LNHNV and CDR2 YYDKDF (reference sequence). The CDR3 coding sequence is TGTGCCACCAGCAGCCGGGACCTGGGAAACACCATATATTTT. This sequence encodes CATSSRDLGNTIYF.

This clonotype was seen ten or more times. This chain links TRBV10-3 with TRBJ1-3, with D uncertain. V was cut by 10 bases and J by 4 bases, with 17 bases left in between. CDR1 and CDR2 (germline): ENHRY, SYGVKD. CDR3 length: 14 residues. Here the CDR3 DNA reads TGTGCCACCCTAACTGGGGATTCGGGAAACACCATATATTTT. This gives the protein CATLTGDSGNTIYF.

This clonotype was detected only once. The chain combines TRBV25-1 with TRBJ1-4; a possible D gene is TRBD1 (5 bases). CDR1 MGHDK and CDR2 SYGVNS come from the germline V gene. Deletions cut 6 bases from V and 0 bases from J, with 11 bases between. CDR3 length equals 15 residues. The CDR3 DNA reads TGTGCCAGCAGCCGGAGGGGTGCAACTAATGAAAAACTGTTTTTT. Translating gives CASSRRGATNEKLFF. Combining the CDR3 with reference TRBV25-1 and TRBJ1-4 gives the whole variable domain EADIYQTPRYLVIGTGKKITLECSQTMGHDKMYWYQQDPGMELHLIHYSYGVNSTEKGDLSSESTVSRIRTEHFPLTLESARPSHTSQYLCASSRRGATNEKLFFGSGTQLSVL.

The rearrangement joins TRBV7-9 to TRBJ2-7; TRBD2 matches 8 bases. J gave up 0 bases and V 6 bases, and 4 bases lay outside the gene matches. The CDR3 has 14 residues. Germline-derived CDR1 and CDR2 are SEHNR and FQNEAQ (reference sequence). The CDR3 DNA reads as TGTGCCAGCAGTGTTAGCGGGGACTCCTACGAGCAGTACTTC. It codes for CASSVSGDSYEQYF.

The chain combines TRBV6-5 with TRBJ2-7, with TRBD2 as a possible D gene (6 bases). With 8 bases removed from V and 6 bases from J, the gap between germline ends came to 23 bases. The CDR3 spans 15 residues. Germline V gene data show CDR1 as MNHEY and CDR2 as SVGAGI. Written as DNA, the CDR3 is TGTGCCAGCTCACCTGGACTCAGCGGGCCGGGCGAGCAGTACTTC. Its protein is CASSPGLSGPGEQYF.

This clonotype was counted many times. The V and J genes are TRBV7-9 and TRBJ2-7; 7 nucleotides agree with TRBD1. This CDR3 spans 13 amino acids. Germline-derived CDR1 and CDR2 are SEHNR and FQNEAQ (reference sequence). Trimming removed 5 bases from V and 3 bases from J; junction bases left unmatched: 4. The CDR3 here is CASSPGTDYEQYF. CDR3 DNA sequence: TGTGCCAGCAGCCCCGGGACAGACTACGAGCAGTACTTC.

The chain is built from TRBV7-6 and TRBJ2-5; 8 bases are shared with TRBD1. Germline loops: CDR1 SGHVS, CDR2 FNYEAQ. The CDR3 covers 15 residues. J lost 5 bases, V lost 4 bases, and 9 bases had no gene match. The CDR3 loop reads CASSSRDRGMETQYF. CDR3 nucleotides: TGTGCCAGCAGCTCCCGTGACAGGGGCATGGAGACCCAGTACTTC. Complete variable domain (other parts from reference TRBV7-6 and TRBJ2-5): GAGVSQSPRYKVTKRGQDVALRCDPISGHVSLYWYRQALGQGPEFLTYFNYEAQQDKSGLPNDRFSAERPEGSISTLTIQRTEQRDSAMYRCASSSRDRGMETQYFGPGTRLLVL.